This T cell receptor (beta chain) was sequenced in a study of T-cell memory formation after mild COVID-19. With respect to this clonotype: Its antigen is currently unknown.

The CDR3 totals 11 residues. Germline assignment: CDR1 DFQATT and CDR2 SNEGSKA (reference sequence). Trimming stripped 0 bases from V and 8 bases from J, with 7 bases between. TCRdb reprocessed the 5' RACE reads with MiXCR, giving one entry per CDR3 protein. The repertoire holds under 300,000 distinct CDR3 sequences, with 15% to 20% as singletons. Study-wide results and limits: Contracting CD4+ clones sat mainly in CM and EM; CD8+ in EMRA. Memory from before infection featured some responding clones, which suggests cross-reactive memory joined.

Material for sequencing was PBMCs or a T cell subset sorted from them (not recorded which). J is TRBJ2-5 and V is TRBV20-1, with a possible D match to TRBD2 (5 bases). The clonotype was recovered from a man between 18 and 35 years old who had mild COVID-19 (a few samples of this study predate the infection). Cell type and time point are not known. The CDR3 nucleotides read TGCAGTGCTAGAGATGAGGGTACCCAGTACTTC. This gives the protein CSARDEGTQYF.